The clone carrying this TCR beta chain was found many times. Its specificity is unknown. This sample is drawn from a study of molecular identifiers for immune sequencing clone quantification. Study-level points and caveats: Clonotypes topping 20 RNA copies carried over 99% of effector molecules but under 1% of naive ones.

Naive CD8 T cells were sorted as CD8+CD4-CCR7+CD45RA+. CDR1 is GTSNPN and CDR2 is SVGIG in the germline V gene (reference sequence). The germline V and J ends were trimmed by 2 bases and 6 bases, with 10 bases remaining between them. The CDR3 extends over 12 amino acids. Preparation methods for the bulk TCR libraries were those previously described, with listed TCR primers. From the PCR reads, TCRdb called clonotypes with MiXCR, one entry per CDR3 protein. The sample lists about 320,000 distinct CDR3 sequences; 20% to 25% were seen once. Material: naive CD8+ T cells from blood, with Jurkat cell RNA spiked in. Subset defined: FACS-sorted CD8+CD4-CCR7+CD45RA+ naive T cells. This sequence was found in a human donor in good health. Some libraries in this study had Jurkat cell RNA spiked in. The chain uses TRBV30 and TRBJ1-1; D not certain. CDR3 nucleotide sequence: TGTGCCTGGAGTATCCAGTCAGCTGAAGCTTTCTTT. Amino acid sequence: CAWSIQSAEAFF.